This TCR beta chain emerged from a study of T cells in Graves' hyperthyroidism and ophthalmopathy. Study-level results: Ophthalmopathy stood apart from stable hyperthyroidism in a 13 V-J model. Ophthalmopathy got predicted by the model a median around 6.6 months before its onset.

The TCR beta CDR3 regions underwent amplification using RNA transcripts as the source. When the TCR CDR3 underwent first-round RT-PCR, the HTBI primer set was used. TCRdb fed the multiplex PCR reads into MiXCR, producing one record per CDR3 protein. The sample records 550,000 to 700,000 distinct CDR3 sequences, 40% to 55% being singletons. Diagnosis relied on clinical symptoms, serum thyroxine and TRAb, thyroid ultrasound and orbital computed tomography. The V end lost 6 bases, the J end lost 4 bases, and 16 bases lay between the germline ends. Per the germline V gene, CDR1 is MGHDK and CDR2 is SYGVNS. This CDR3 has 14 residues. Details on this clonotype: Its specificity is not known.

The sample consisted of peripheral blood or thyroid tissue (not recorded which). The sequence was collected from an adult woman with Graves' disease, either hyperthyroidism or ophthalmopathy (not recorded which). The genes are TRBV25-1 and TRBJ2-7, with D maybe TRBD2 (5 bases). The CDR3 is CASSDPVGGYEQYF. In DNA form, the CDR3 reads TGTGCCAGCAGCGATCCGGTTGGAGGATACGAGCAGTACTTC.